These T cell receptor beta chains were read from a single sample in a study of blood T cell repertoires in COVID-19. Data came from immunoSEQ multiplex PCR; TCRdb stores just in-frame clones and leaves some out. The sample consists of 300,000 to 400,000 clones, about 90% of them appearing once. Sequencing was done on a sample of PBMCs or T cells enriched from blood (not recorded which). These receptors originate from a woman in her twenties or thirties who had recovered from COVID-19. Each CDR3 is given without its conserved first and last residue.

>TRBV11-2
ASSPPGNYGYT
>TRBV10-3
AISESLGTIGYEQY
>TRBV5-1
ASSGQYTGELF
>TRBV3-1/TRBV3-2
ASSQGLGGPGVLSPLH
>TRBV19
ASSIGKDRASGNTIY
>TRBV5-1
ASSTSNSFQETQY
>TRBV1
TSDRGAIYGYT
>TRBV2
ASSGGTARDGYT
>TRBV2
ASSLRTSGGTDTQY
>TRBV3-1/TRBV3-2
ASSQDRGLRGYT
>TRBV7-2
ASSPPLQRGGTGELF
>TRBV12-3/TRBV12-4
ASSSRGAGEQY
>TRBV5-1
ASSFRFGSSGANVLT
>TRBV10-3
AISESGGAETQY
>TRBV28
ASRRDSPSGTGELF
>TRBV5-1
ASSPDTYGYT
>TRBV30
AWSSWGAGDTEAF
>TRBV25-1
ASSGPGQGNTGELF
>TRBV5-1
ASRAGANSDTQY
>TRBV5-1
ASSLGLRSGTPTGNEQF
>TRBV28
ASSFHTGGLEQY
>TRBV5-1
ASSLGQGSGLASSYEQY
>TRBV7-9
ASSSGDRDTGELF
>TRBV6-4
ASSESGESRNEQF
>TRBV19
ASSITRGGRRGEQF
>TRBV5-1
ASSLGGGEETQY
>TRBV6-5
ASSLGQGVSYEQY
>TRBV27
ASSEGSGNTIY
>TRBV5-1
ASSLEGSSGVSEQY